These 21 T cell receptor beta chains share one sample of origin, sequenced in a study of vaccination and CD4 T cells after COVID-19. Treatment denoted: roughly ten-day PBMC culture with coronavirus spike peptide pools or control peptides (ViraFEST assay). These TCRs are of unknown antigen specificity. Sequencing of DNA taken from cultured CD4+ T cells relied on the Oncomine TCR Beta short-read assay. TCRdb used MiXCR to reprocess the PCR reads, holding one entry per CDR3 protein. The sample includes roughly 26,000 distinct CDR3 sequences, around 65% of them seen just once. The material sequenced was CD4+ T cells from blood, cultured in vitro. The receptors shown here come from a human donor who had recovered from COVID-19.

The chain joins TRBV20-1 to TRBJ2-3; 7 nucleotides agree with TRBD1. The CDR3 runs 14 residues. V trimming: 0 bases; J trimming: 3 bases; junction bases outside the gene matches: 3. Germline CDR1 and CDR2: DFQATT and SNEGSKA (reference sequence). The CDR3 nucleotides are TGCAGTGCTAGAGACCACAGGGGAACAGATACGCAGTATTTT. This encodes CSARDHRGTDTQYF.

CDR3 in DNA: TGTGCCACCAGCAGCCGCCGGGGCCGCGGGCCCTACGAGCAGTACTTC. It is translated as CATSSRRGRGPYEQYF. V usage is TRBV15 and J usage is TRBJ2-7; D may match TRBD1 or TRBD2 (5 bases each). From germline, CDR1 is LNHNV and CDR2 YYDKDF (reference sequence). The CDR3 is 16 amino acids. The ends were cut back, 3 bases at V and 2 bases at J, with 17 bases in the middle. Based on the CDR3 plus reference TRBV15 and TRBJ2-7, the full variable domain is DAMVIQNPRYQVTQFGKPVTLSCSQTLNHNVMYWYQQKSSQAPKLLFHYYDKDFNNEADTPDNFQSRRPNTSFCFLDIRSPGLGDTAMYLCATSSRRGRGPYEQYFGPGTRLTVT.

The chain couples TRBV5-4 to TRBJ1-2; 12 nucleotides match TRBD1. This CDR3 spans 14 amino acids. Germline V gives CDR1 SGHNT, CDR2 YYREEE (reference sequence). J gave up 6 bases and V 4 bases, and 4 bases lay outside the gene matches. CDR3 loop: CASSRDRGLDGYTF. CDR3 bases: TGTGCCAGCAGCCGGGACAGGGGGCTCGATGGCTACACCTTC.

The chain uses TRBV27 and TRBJ1-5, with D tentatively TRBD1 (5 bases). The length of the CDR3 is 13 residues. Trimming pared 6 bases from V and 2 bases from J, leaving 8 bases between. The germline V gene encodes CDR1 MNHEY and CDR2 SMNVEV (reference sequence). In DNA, the CDR3 is TGTGCCAGCAGCACGACAGGCAATCAGCCCCAGCATTTT. Protein product: CASSTTGNQPQHF.

The rearrangement links TRBV12-3 or TRBV12-4 to TRBJ2-5, with a tentative D call TRBD1 (6 bases). The CDR3 covers 13 residues. Trimming cost V 2 bases and J 3 bases, with 7 bases left between them. DNA for the CDR3: TGTGCCAGCAGTTTAAACAGGGAAGAGACCCAGTACTTC. Encoded protein: CASSLNREETQYF.

The V and J genes are TRBV6-1 and TRBJ1-5; no clear D gene. This CDR3 has 16 amino acids. Germline V gene sequence: CDR1 MNHNS, CDR2 SASEGT. Between the trimmed V and J ends, which lost 5 bases and 2 bases, there was a span of 16 bases. CDR3 sequence reads: CASSPRGWGGNQPQHF. The CDR3 DNA sequence: TGTGCCAGCAGTCCCCGCGGTTGGGGAGGCAATCAGCCCCAGCATTTT.

This clonotype came up a few times. The gene calls are TRBV20-1 and TRBJ1-3; the D gene is possibly TRBD1 (5 bases). Trimming cost V 2 bases and J 16 bases, with 18 bases left between them. The germline V gene encodes CDR1 DFQATT and CDR2 SNEGSKA (reference sequence). CDR3 length equals 12 residues. CDR3 in DNA: TGCAGTGCTAGATTAGGTGGCAGGGCGAGCTATTTT. Translated: CSARLGGRASYF.

This chain links TRBV6-2 or TRBV6-3 with TRBJ2-6; D possibly corresponds to TRBD1 (6 bases). V was shortened by 6 bases and J by 1 base, with 10 bases between the two germline ends. Germline CDR1 reads MNHEY; CDR2 reads SVGEGT. The CDR3 length is 15 residues. CDR3 nucleotide sequence: TGTGCCAGCAGACGTACAGGGTCTGGGGCCAACGTCCTGACTTTC. It encodes CASRRTGSGANVLTF.

This clonotype was detected a few times. J is TRBJ1-6 and V is TRBV20-1; D remains ambiguous. Trimming took 3 bases from V and 10 from J, leaving 10 bases between them. The CDR3 has 12 amino acids. The germline V gene encodes CDR1 DFQATT and CDR2 SNEGSKA (reference sequence). CDR3 nucleotides: TGCAGTGCTAGGGATCAAGGCTCACCCCTCCACTTT. Encoded protein: CSARDQGSPLHF.

The chain links TRBV20-1 to TRBJ1-3; 7 nucleotides match TRBD1. Unmatched junction bases numbered 9, after V lost 3 bases and J lost 4 bases. The CDR3 spans 15 residues. The germline V gene has CDR1 DFQATT and CDR2 SNEGSKA (reference sequence). The CDR3 bases are TGCAGTGCTAGGAAGGGGGCAAGGGCCGGAAACACCATATATTTT. This encodes CSARKGARAGNTIYF.

This rearrangement joins TRBV18 to TRBJ1-4, with 8 bases lining up with TRBD1. After removal of 5 bases from V and 7 bases from J, the junction contained 3 bases not matched to a gene. This CDR3 contains 13 residues. The germline V gene has CDR1 KGHSH and CDR2 LQKENI. DNA of the CDR3: TGTGCCAGCTCATCCGGACAGGGTGAAAAACTGTTTTTT. Protein product: CASSSGQGEKLFF.

This chain links TRBV19 with TRBJ1-1; 7 positions agree with TRBD1. Germline V gene data show CDR1 as LNHDA and CDR2 as SQIVND (reference sequence). This CDR3 region has 14 residues. J gave up 4 bases and V 7 bases, and 9 bases lay outside the gene matches. The DNA for the CDR3 is TGTGCCAGTAAAGACAGGGAAAGGGGCACTGAAGCTTTCTTT. This encodes CASKDRERGTEAFF.

This clonotype has only a few counts. The rearrangement links TRBV7-9 to TRBJ2-7; 8 bases are a match to TRBD1. Germline lookup yields CDR1 SEHNR and CDR2 FQNEAQ (reference sequence). The CDR3 is 14 residues long. V trimming: 1 base; J trimming: 3 bases; junction bases outside the gene matches: 2. The DNA of the CDR3 is TGTGCCAGCAGCTTAGGGACAGGGTTCTACGAGCAGTACTTC. Encoded protein: CASSLGTGFYEQYF.

The CDR3 region is CSARPSSTGSSYNSPLHF. The CDR3 bases are TGCAGTGCTAGACCTTCCTCGACAGGAAGCTCCTATAATTCACCCCTCCACTTT. J is TRBJ1-6 and V is TRBV20-1; D is perhaps TRBD1 (6 bases). CDR3 length equals 18 residues. V was cut by 2 bases and J by 0 bases, with 17 bases left in between. Germline assignment: CDR1 DFQATT and CDR2 SNEGSKA (reference sequence).

The V gene is TRBV7-9, the J gene TRBJ2-3; no firm D call. Trimming stripped 5 bases from V and 2 bases from J, with 17 bases between. CDR1 is SEHNR, CDR2 FQNEAQ, per germline (reference sequence). CDR3 length: 16 amino acids. The CDR3 bases are TGTGCCAGCAGCCCTCCAGCCACGGGCGACACAGATACGCAGTATTTT. This sequence encodes CASSPPATGDTDTQYF.

CDR3 region: CASARGIEGYTF. CDR3 nucleotide sequence: TGTGCCAGCGCCAGGGGGATTGAAGGCTACACCTTC. The gene calls are TRBV6-2 or TRBV6-3 and TRBJ1-2; 7 nucleotides agree with TRBD1. The germline V gene has CDR1 MNHEY and CDR2 SVGEGT. With V trimmed by 8 bases and J by 8 bases, 8 bases remained unmatched. This CDR3 has 12 amino acids.

A remark on this clonotype: The junction departs from germline at one end; a sequencing error may be responsible. The chain recombines TRBV30 with TRBJ1-6; D is uncertain. The CDR3 totals 14 residues. CDR1 and CDR2 (germline): GTSNPN, SVGIG (reference sequence). The CDR3 loop reads CAWSVGSYTSPLHF. The CDR3 nucleotides are TGTGCCTGGAGTGTTGGCAGTTATACTTCACCCCTCCACTTT.

This rearrangement joins TRBV29-1 to TRBJ2-7; TRBD1 agrees at 7 bases. The CDR3 has 12 residues. Germline V CDR1 and CDR2: SQVTM, ANQGSEA. V was clipped by 7 bases and J by 0 bases; unmatched bases: 3. The CDR3 loop is CSARDSSYEQYF. The CDR3 region has the DNA TGCAGCGCCAGGGACAGCTCCTACGAGCAGTACTTC.

J is TRBJ1-5 and V is TRBV19; D is undetermined. This CDR3 is 12 amino acids long. V shed 7 bases and J shed 9 bases, with 13 bases lying between them. Looked up from germline, CDR1 is LNHDA and CDR2 is SQIVND (reference sequence). The CDR3 region has the DNA TGTGCCAGTAATACGGCCAAGGGGCCCCAGCATTTT. This encodes CASNTAKGPQHF.

This chain links TRBV25-1 with TRBJ1-1; D remains ambiguous. In germline, CDR1 is MGHDK, CDR2 SYGVNS. Trimming shortened V by 5 bases and J by 3 bases, and 7 bases separated the two germline ends. The CDR3 loop spans 12 amino acids. CDR3 in amino acids: CASSRRDTEAFF. The CDR3 DNA follows: TGTGCCAGCAGTCGGCGGGACACTGAAGCTTTCTTT.

The rearrangement links TRBV5-1 to TRBJ2-1; D is unclear. The CDR3 covers 15 residues. Trimming pared 3 bases from V and 1 base from J, leaving 11 bases between. Per the germline V gene, CDR1 is SGHRS and CDR2 is YFSETQ. In nucleotides, the CDR3 is TGCGCCAGCAGCTCCCGAGTAAGGTCCTACAATGAGCAGTTCTTC. Translated: CASSSRVRSYNEQFF.